The present T cell receptor beta chain was sequenced within a study of early T cells in non-severe SARS-CoV-2 infection. Background on the study: Sequencing input comprised bulk RNA from unsorted whole blood; chain pairing was not available.

In the library, individual cDNA molecules carried attached unique molecular identifiers. Via MiXCR, TCRdb re-called the 5' RACE reads, giving one row per CDR3 protein. This table holds 55,000 to 70,000 distinct CDR3 sequences, just under 5% found once. Concerning this clonotype: The antigen remains undetermined.

Study results and limitations: Lookups in VDJdb leaned toward anti-spike CD8 responses and missed private and CD4 specificities.

Per the germline V gene, CDR1 is SGDLS and CDR2 is YYNGEE. This CDR3 is built from 16 residues. V dropped 3 bases and J dropped 0; count of bases not matched to a gene: 6. The gene calls are TRBV9 and TRBJ1-3, with 7 bases lining up with TRBD1. The sequencing sample was made of whole blood. This TCR was recovered from an adult who was a healthcare worker with PCR-confirmed SARS-CoV-2 infection or an uninfected control (not recorded which). The CDR3 sequence is CASSGGQSRSGNTIYF. The CDR3 bases are TGTGCCAGCAGCGGGGGACAGTCCCGCTCTGGAAACACCATATATTTT.